A single sample gave rise to the 21 T cell receptor beta chains below, sequenced in a study of blood T cell repertoires in COVID-19. The repertoire was sequenced with immunoSEQ multiplex PCR; TCRdb's copy has only in-frame clones and lacks some. The sample includes about 350,000 clones, about nine tenths seen only once; the top ten take approximately 0.97%. The material sequenced was PBMCs or T cells enriched from blood (not recorded which). The receptors were sampled from a woman aged 30 to 39 who had been exposed to COVID-19.

The chain combines TRBV10-1 with TRBJ1-1; perhaps TRBD1 as D (6 bases). CDR1 is WNHNN, CDR2 SYGVQD, per germline (reference sequence). This CDR3 is 15 amino acids long. Trimming shortened V by 2 bases and J by 0 bases, and 10 bases separated the two germline ends. CDR3 region: CASSEDDRLNTEAFF. The CDR3 region has the DNA TGCGCCAGCAGTGAGGATGACAGGCTGAACACTGAAGCTTTCTTT.

This clone was counted once. The chain joins TRBV11-3 to TRBJ2-7; D unresolved. V shed 4 bases and J shed 3 bases, with 13 bases lying between them. The CDR3 has 14 residues. Germline CDR1 is SGHNT and CDR2 is YENEEA. The CDR3 bases are TGTGCCAGCAGCTCCCCCTTAAAGAGCTACGAGCAGTACTTC. Amino acid sequence: CASSSPLKSYEQYF. The variable domain in full, completed from reference TRBV11-3 and TRBJ2-7, reads EAGVVQSPRYKIIEKKQPVAFWCNPISGHNTLYWYLQNLGQGPELLIRYENEEAVDDSQLPKDRFSAERLKGVDSTLKIQPAELGDSAVYLCASSSPLKSYEQYFGPGTRLTVT.

The CDR3 bases are TGTGCCAGCAGTACCGGACAGGGCCACTCTGGAAACACCATATATTTT. Translating gives CASSTGQGHSGNTIYF. This sequence joins TRBV7-8 and TRBJ1-3, with 8 positions matching TRBD1. The CDR3 has 16 residues. Germline CDR1 and CDR2: SGHVS and FQNEAQ. J gave up 0 bases and V 6 bases, and 7 bases lay outside the gene matches.

The chain carries TRBV30 and TRBJ2-3; no definite D call. Trimming took off 1 base at V and 8 bases at J, with 13 bases between the two ends. Germline V lookup: CDR1 GTSNPN, CDR2 SVGIG (reference sequence). The CDR3 covers 13 residues. Here the CDR3 DNA reads TGTGCCTGGAGTGAGGTAGCTCAAGGTACGCAGTATTTT. Protein product: CAWSEVAQGTQYF.

This clone was picked up a small number of times. J is TRBJ1-3 and V is TRBV11-2; TRBD1 aligns across 7 bases. The germline V gene encodes CDR1 SGHAT and CDR2 FQNNGV. Losses at the gene ends were 3 bases for V and 4 bases for J; bases not matched to a gene: 9. The CDR3 runs 16 residues. CDR3 protein: CASSLRVGTVGNTIYF. CDR3 nucleotide sequence: TGTGCCAGCAGCTTGAGGGTCGGGACAGTCGGAAACACCATATATTTT. Looking up the rest from reference TRBV11-2 and TRBJ1-3 gives the full variable domain: EAGVAQSPRYKIIEKRQSVAFWCNPISGHATLYWYQQILGQGPKLLIQFQNNGVVDDSQLPKDRFSAERLKGVDSTLKIQPAKLEDSAVYLCASSLRVGTVGNTIYFGEGSWLTVV.

V gene TRBV5-4 combines with J gene TRBJ2-3; perhaps TRBD1 as D (6 bases). Trimming removed 6 bases at V and 1 base at J, with 12 bases between. The CDR3 loop spans 14 amino acids. The germline gives CDR1 SGHNT, CDR2 YYREEE (reference sequence). DNA for the CDR3: TGTGCCAGCACCGCGGACAGCCGCACAGATACGCAGTATTTT. Translating gives CASTADSRTDTQYF.

This clone has a handful of counts. The V call is TRBV5-1, the J call TRBJ1-5, with 8 nucleotides matching TRBD1. After removal of 4 bases from V and 0 bases from J, the junction contained 3 bases not matched to a gene. CDR1 is SGHRS and CDR2 is YFSETQ in the germline V gene. This CDR3 region has 15 residues. In DNA, the CDR3 is TGCGCCAGCAGCCCGACAGGGGATAGCAATCAGCCCCAGCATTTT. It is translated as CASSPTGDSNQPQHF.

J is TRBJ1-1 and V is TRBV19; D might be TRBD1 (5 bases). The V and J ends lost 3 bases and 4 bases respectively, with 12 bases between them. Germline CDR1 is LNHDA and CDR2 is SQIVND (reference sequence). This CDR3 is 14 amino acids long. CDR3 residues: CASSIVRGGTEAFF. DNA of the CDR3: TGTGCCAGTAGTATCGTCCGGGGGGGCACTGAAGCTTTCTTT.

This clone occurred a few times. This chain connects TRBV7-3 to TRBJ2-1; no clear D gene. The CDR3 is 15 residues long. Germline V gives CDR1 SGHTA, CDR2 FQGTGA. Trimming left V 3 bases short and J 1 base short, with 10 bases between. CDR3 residues: CASSFGQVSYNEQFF. CDR3 bases: TGTGCCAGCAGCTTTGGGCAGGTTTCCTACAATGAGCAGTTCTTC.

A note on this clone: The same CDR3 is also encoded by other DNA sequences in this sample. This sequence joins TRBV18 and TRBJ2-2, with a weak D call TRBD2 (6 bases). The germline V and J ends were trimmed by 3 bases and 5 bases, with 10 bases remaining between them. The CDR3 is 14 residues long. Germline V lookup: CDR1 KGHSH, CDR2 LQKENI. In DNA, the CDR3 is TGTGCCAGCTCACCTGGACGGGAGACCGGGGAGCTGTTTTTT. Its translation is CASSPGRETGELFF.

This chain joins TRBV2 and TRBJ2-7; D is perhaps TRBD1 (6 bases). CDR3 length equals 14 residues. V lost 6 bases and J lost 3, with 15 bases in between. The germline CDR1 and CDR2 sequences are SNHLY and FYNNEI. The CDR3 region is CASRRTASLYEQYF. Here the CDR3 DNA reads TGTGCCAGCAGACGGACAGCCAGCCTCTACGAGCAGTACTTC.

This chain links TRBV3-1 (or the pseudogene TRBV3-2) with TRBJ2-7; 10 bases fit TRBD2. CDR3 length: 14 amino acids. The junction had 10 bases not matched to a gene; V was cut back by 7 bases and J by 7 bases. The germline gives CDR1 LGHDT, CDR2 YNNKEL (reference sequence). The CDR3 reads CASTVQRGGGEQYF. The CDR3 nucleotides read TGTGCCAGCACCGTGCAGCGGGGGGGCGGGGAGCAGTACTTC.

The table lists this clone with a count of one. This chain joins TRBV20-1 and TRBJ2-1, with D unresolved. The germline CDR1 and CDR2 sequences are DFQATT and SNEGSKA (reference sequence). This CDR3 is 11 amino acids long. The germline V and J ends were trimmed by 1 base and 7 bases, with 5 bases remaining between them. The CDR3 is CSARVENEQFF. CDR3 bases: TGCAGTGCTAGAGTAGAGAATGAGCAGTTCTTC.

This chain links TRBV11-2 with TRBJ2-7; 10 nucleotides align to TRBD2. The CDR3 contains 15 residues. After removal of 3 bases from V and 4 bases from J, the junction contained 6 bases not matched to a gene. In germline, CDR1 is SGHAT, CDR2 FQNNGV. CDR3 protein: CASSLPSGGRYEQYF. As DNA, the CDR3 is TGTGCCAGCAGCTTGCCTAGCGGGGGCAGGTACGAGCAGTACTTC.

The chain has TRBV3-1 (or the pseudogene TRBV3-2) and TRBJ1-1; 10 nucleotides match TRBD1. The J segment lost 5 bases and the V segment lost 4 bases, leaving 7 bases of the junction unmatched. This CDR3 region has 15 residues. Germline V gene lookup returns CDR1 LGHDT and CDR2 YNNKEL (reference sequence). The CDR3, as DNA: TGTGCCAGCAGCCCCTCGACAGGGGGCTGGACTGAAGCTTTCTTT. The encoded protein is CASSPSTGGWTEAFF.

The V call is TRBV19, the J call TRBJ1-2, with D uncertain. Trimming pared 3 bases from V and 4 bases from J, leaving 9 bases between. Germline lookup yields CDR1 LNHDA and CDR2 SQIVND (reference sequence). The CDR3 length is 13 residues. CDR3: CASSIEGAYGYTF. CDR3 nucleotides: TGTGCCAGTAGTATCGAGGGCGCCTATGGCTACACCTTC.

V and J are TRBV25-1 and TRBJ2-2, with 7 bases identical to TRBD1. The CDR3 consists of 15 residues. The V segment lost 6 bases and the J segment 0 bases; nucleotides outside the gene matches: 4. Germline V lookup: CDR1 MGHDK, CDR2 SYGVNS. The CDR3 region is CASSGTEANTGELFF. CDR3 in DNA: TGTGCCAGCAGCGGGACAGAAGCGAACACCGGGGAGCTGTTTTTT.

The V and J genes are TRBV24-1 and TRBJ2-3; TRBD1 aligns across 10 bases. This CDR3 spans 18 amino acids. Germline V lookup: CDR1 KGHDR, CDR2 SFDVKD. The trim removed 1 base at V and 1 base at J, leaving 7 bases unmatched. This CDR3 reads CATSDFGGDRGGTDTQYF. CDR3 coding DNA: TGTGCCACCAGTGATTTCGGGGGGGACAGGGGAGGCACAGATACGCAGTATTTT.

The rearrangement links TRBV24-1 to TRBJ1-2; no definite D call. Deletions cut 7 bases from V and 0 bases from J, with 8 bases between. The CDR3 length is 13 residues. Per germline, CDR1 KGHDR and CDR2 SFDVKD. The chain's CDR3 is CATREGTNYGYTF. For the CDR3, the DNA is TGTGCCACCAGGGAGGGAACTAACTATGGCTACACCTTC.

V and J are TRBV9 and TRBJ2-1; 15 bases fit TRBD2. Germline CDR1 SGDLS, CDR2 YYNGEE. Trimming removed 4 bases from V and 3 bases from J; junction bases left unmatched: 11. The CDR3 runs to 19 residues. The CDR3 protein is CASSTGLAGGGAFYNEQFF. The CDR3 DNA follows: TGTGCCAGCAGCACCGGACTAGCGGGAGGGGGGGCCTTCTACAATGAGCAGTTCTTC.

This sequence joins TRBV9 and TRBJ1-1; possibly TRBD1 for D (6 bases). Germline V gene data show CDR1 as SGDLS and CDR2 as YYNGEE. This CDR3 region has 15 residues. Trimming cost V 0 bases and J 1 base, with 10 bases left between them. This CDR3 is CASSVVGQQNTEAFF. The CDR3 DNA is TGTGCCAGCAGCGTAGTAGGACAGCAGAACACTGAAGCTTTCTTT.